The T cell receptor beta chain under discussion was sequenced for a study of shared clonotypes between healthy human individuals. Study overall: Researchers assigned three CD4 naive, three CD4 memory, two CD8 naive and one CD8 memory plate to each donor. Study-wide points: Several donors held about 5% of naive CD4 clonotypes in common.

The assay was immunoSEQ multiplex PCR, and TCRdb's table has in-frame clones only and misses some. This table holds 2 million to 2.5 million clones, roughly 93% found once. As to this clone: Its antigen is as yet unknown.

Trimming at V came to 4 bases and at J to 3 bases, leaving 8 bases not matched to a gene. Germline V gene data show CDR1 as SGDLS and CDR2 as YYNGEE. CDR3 length: 17 amino acids. Sequencing was carried out using naive CD4+ T cells from PBMCs. As to subset: CD45RA+ positively selected. This chain connects TRBV9 to TRBJ2-3; TRBD2 aligns across 13 bases. The source is a man between 18 and 35 years old in good health. Some clones in this sample may be carry-over from other donors' samples. In nucleotides, the CDR3 is TGTGCCAGCAGCCCCCGACTAGCGGGAGGCAGAACAGATACGCAGTATTTT. Translating it yields CASSPRLAGGRTDTQYF.